The text below deals with one T cell receptor (beta chain). This table comes from immunoSEQ multiplex PCR, and its TCRdb copy is limited to in-frame clones, with some not included. The table shows over 250,000 clones, with 70% to 90% occurring only once. The sample originates from a study of blood T cell repertoires in COVID-19. Trimming cost V 9 bases and J 8 bases, with 7 bases left between them. The CDR3 runs to 10 residues. CDR1 and CDR2 from the germline V gene are LNHDA and SQIVND (reference sequence). This clonotype originated in a woman between 45 and 65 years old with acute or convalescent COVID-19. This sequence joins TRBV19 and TRBJ1-4; D gene uncertain. What was sequenced was peripheral blood. CDR3 DNA: TGTGCCAGCGCGCGAGAAAAACTGTTTTTT. Its translation: CASAREKLFF.